The 4 T cell receptor beta chains below come from one sample, sequenced in a study of blood T cell repertoires in COVID-19. TCRdb keeps only in-frame clones here, not all; method: immunoSEQ multiplex PCR. The table has tens of thousands of clones, 85% to 90% seen once. Sequenced sample: peripheral blood. The origin of the receptors is a woman older than 75 with active COVID-19.

This chain uses TRBV27 with TRBJ1-1; 8 bases agree with TRBD1. Looked up from germline, CDR1 is MNHEY and CDR2 is SMNVEV (reference sequence). This CDR3 comprises 13 residues. V was pared by 6 bases and J by 6 bases, with 6 bases of the junction left unmatched. The CDR3 sequence: CASRGTGLAEAFF. The CDR3 DNA is TGTGCCAGCAGAGGGACAGGCTTAGCTGAAGCTTTCTTT.

The rearrangement uses TRBV9 and TRBJ1-2; TRBD1 agrees at 9 bases. The germline V gene has CDR1 SGDLS and CDR2 YYNGEE. The CDR3 contains 15 residues. V was clipped by 3 bases and J by 2 bases; unmatched bases: 5. In DNA, the CDR3 is TGTGCCAGCAGCGAGGGGACAGGGTCAAACTATGGCTACACCTTC. This codes for CASSEGTGSNYGYTF.

The rearrangement joins TRBV19 to TRBJ2-7, with TRBD1 matching over 7 bases. CDR1 and CDR2 from the germline V gene are LNHDA and SQIVND (reference sequence). V lost 3 bases, J lost 2 bases, and 4 bases stayed unmatched. The CDR3 spans 14 residues. The CDR3 DNA reads TGTGCCAGTAGTATTCGGACAGGTCCCTACGAGCAGTACTTC. This codes for CASSIRTGPYEQYF.

The rearrangement uses TRBV12-2 and TRBJ2-3; TRBD2, the table's D call, was not compared with the DNA. TRBV12-2 constitutes a pseudogene. The CDR3 is 21 amino acids. In DNA, the CDR3 is TGTGCAAGTCGCTCCCCCCCTCCCGAGACTAGCGGGAGGGGGAGCACAGATACGCAGTATTTT. Protein sequence: CASRSPPPETSGRGSTDTQYF.